This T cell receptor (beta chain) was documented in a study of CD8 T cells in Susac syndrome. In the study overall: Patients with Susac syndrome were, at the time of blood collection, therapy-naive, maintained on corticosteroids, or maintained on intravenous immunoglobulin alone. Study-level points and caveats: Maximal CD8+ clonal expansion in Susac was observed within TEMRA cells and among active patients.

As regards this clonotype: Its antigen is undetermined.

It was with random hexamers that 0.5 to 1 ug RNA was reverse transcribed. TCRdb independently ran MiXCR on the immunoSEQ multiplex PCR reads; one entry per CDR3 protein. The data hold more than 150,000 distinct CDR3 sequences, with around 95% observed a single time. Sequencing of TCR beta was performed on blood CD8+ and CD4+ T cells. In germline, CDR1 is MDHEN, CDR2 SYDVKM. This CDR3 has 11 amino acids. Trimming removed 6 bases at V and 3 bases at J, with 5 bases between. Material: CD8+ T cells from PBMCs. V and J are TRBV28 and TRBJ1-1; D is unresolved. The sequence came from a human donor with Susac syndrome. The DNA of the CDR3 is TGTGCCAGCAGAGGTTACACTGAAGCTTTCTTT. Translation: CASRGYTEAFF.